A selection of T cell receptor beta chains follows, all from one sample in a study of T cell changes during pregnancy in multiple sclerosis. Profiled with immunoSEQ multiplex PCR; TCRdb holds only in-frame clones, not every one. The sample carries tens of thousands of clones, almost 90% recorded once. The material was peripheral blood, obtained after pregnancy. Receptors were obtained from a female donor in good health, enrolled as a control in a pregnancy study. Each CDR3 is given with its conserved first and last residue. A D gene is named only where the DNA matches it firmly. Clone size, where shown, is once, few, many, or a class for clones that have expanded.

>NA|17|NA|TRBJ1-5|TRBV27
CASSLKFPGTFLQPQHF
TGTGCCAGCAGTCTAAAATTTCCTGGGACATTTCTTCAGCCCCAGCATTTT
>TRBD1|15|NA|TRBJ2-7|TRBV19
CASSGNTGGSYEQYF
TGTGCCAGTAGTGGGAACACAGGGGGCTCCTACGAGCAGTACTTC
>TRBD1|16|NA|TRBJ1-2|TRBV10-3
CAISGSGTGSGYGYTF
TGTGCCATCAGTGGATCCGGGACAGGGAGCGGCTATGGCTACACCTTC
>TRBD1|13|NA|TRBJ2-7|TRBV5-1
CASSLGGQGSPYF
TGCGCCAGCAGCTTGGGGGGACAGGGGTCCCCGTACTTC
>TRBD2|16|NA|TRBJ2-1|TRBV19
CASSTGAAGGLNEQFF
TGTGCCAGTAGTACTGGGGCAGCGGGGGGCCTCAATGAGCAGTTCTTC
>NA|14|NA|TRBJ2-7|TRBV9
CASSVGRGTYEQYF
TGTGCCAGCAGCGTAGGGCGGGGAACCTACGAGCAGTACTTC
>TRBD1|15|once|TRBJ2-2|TRBV5-4
CASSLRDRGTGELFF
TGTGCCAGCAGCCTCCGGGACAGAGGCACCGGGGAGCTGTTTTTT
>NA|15|few|TRBJ1-1|TRBV28
CASSPHRNMNTEAFF
TGTGCCAGCAGTCCCCACAGGAACATGAACACTGAAGCTTTCTTT
>NA|13|NA|TRBJ1-5|TRBV7-7
CASSAGGNQPQHF
TGTGCCAGCAGCGCCGGTGGCAATCAGCCCCAGCATTTT
>NA|16|NA|TRBJ2-2|TRBV7-9
CASSRPTGTNTGELFF
TGTGCCAGCAGCCGTCCGACAGGAACTAACACCGGGGAGCTGTTTTTT
>NA|16|NA|TRBJ1-2|TRBV5-1
CASSPGQTSNNYGYTF
TGCGCCAGCAGCCCCGGACAGACCTCTAATAACTATGGCTACACCTTC
>NA|15|NA|TRBJ2-7|TRBV11-3
CASSLDPLGDYEQYF
TGTGCCAGCAGCTTAGACCCTCTAGGGGACTACGAGCAGTACTTC
>NA|13|NA|TRBJ1-1|TRBV5-5
CASSPVGGTEAFF
TGTGCCAGCAGCCCCGTGGGGGGCACTGAAGCTTTCTTT
>TRBD1|15|NA|TRBJ2-1|TRBV7-7
CASSLNRGVRNEQFF
TGTGCCAGCAGCTTAAACAGGGGGGTACGGAATGAGCAGTTCTTC
>TRBD2|14|NA|TRBJ2-1|TRBV30
CAWAPGAGGNEQFF
TGTGCCTGGGCGCCCGGAGCGGGAGGCAATGAGCAGTTCTTC
>NA|15|NA|TRBJ1-5|TRBV6-1
CASSPDRSSNQPQHF
TGTGCCAGCAGTCCCGACAGGAGTAGCAATCAGCCCCAGCATTTT
>TRBD2|15|NA|TRBJ2-3|TRBV5-1
CASRLTSGGADTQYF
TGCGCCAGCAGACTAACTAGCGGGGGGGCGGATACGCAGTATTTT
>NA|16|NA|TRBJ1-1|TRBV4-3
CASSQDREGLDTEAFF
TGCGCCAGCAGCCAAGATCGTGAAGGACTCGACACTGAAGCTTTCTTT
>NA|14|NA|TRBJ1-2|TRBV30
CAWRAPGGYYGYTF
TGTGCCTGGAGGGCCCCCGGGGGGTACTATGGCTACACCTTC
>TRBD1|12|NA|TRBJ1-1|TRBV10-3
CASHRDSTEAFF
TGTGCCTCACACCGGGACAGCACTGAAGCTTTCTTT
>TRBD2|15|medium-sized|TRBJ2-1|TRBV15
CATSSPREGLNEQFF
TGTGCCACCAGCTCCCCGCGGGAGGGTTTGAATGAGCAGTTCTTC
>NA|14|once|TRBJ2-2|TRBV19
CASSTRVNTGELFF
TGTGCCAGTAGTACCCGGGTGAACACCGGGGAGCTGTTTTTT
>TRBD1|15|NA|TRBJ1-1|TRBV7-9
CASSPWTGVNTEAFF
TGTGCCAGCAGCCCCTGGACAGGGGTGAACACTGAAGCTTTCTTT
>NA|14|NA|TRBJ2-1|TRBV4-2
CASSPRLDLTEQFF
TGTGCCAGCAGCCCGCGACTAGACCTAACTGAGCAGTTCTTC
>TRBD1|14|NA|TRBJ2-5|TRBV18
CASSQLDRAETQYF
TGTGCCAGCTCACAACTGGACAGGGCGGAGACCCAGTACTTC
>NA|14|NA|TRBJ2-5|TRBV27
CASSLNGYQETQYF
TGTGCCAGCAGTTTGAATGGCTACCAAGAGACCCAGTACTTC
>TRBD2|16|NA|TRBJ2-3|TRBV15
CATSRVIAGGTDTQYF
TGTGCCACCAGCAGAGTAATAGCGGGAGGCACAGATACGCAGTATTTT
>TRBD2|17|NA|TRBJ2-7|TRBV30
CAWSSGTSGGLSYEQYF
TGTGCCTGGAGTTCCGGGACTAGCGGGGGGCTCTCCTACGAGCAGTACTTC
>NA|13|NA|TRBJ1-1|TRBV7-8
CASSLYSGTEAFF
TGTGCCAGCAGCTTATATTCGGGGACTGAAGCTTTCTTT
>NA|14|NA|TRBJ1-5|TRBV9
CASGGDGSNQPQHF
TGTGCCAGCGGGGGGGACGGTTCCAATCAGCCCCAGCATTTT